This T cell receptor beta chain stems from a study of shared clonotypes between healthy human individuals. At the level of the study: CD8 memory received one plate per donor, CD8 naive two, CD4 memory three and CD4 naive three. Overall study findings and caveats: Shared clonotypes across all four donors exceeded non-shared ones in generation probability. Shared clonotypes: 4.5% to 5% naive CD4, about 4% naive CD8, around 2.4% memory CD4, 0.4% to 0.45% memory CD8.

V dropped 4 bases and J dropped 4 bases, with 20 bases sitting between them. The CDR3 totals 16 residues. Per germline, CDR1 SGDLS and CDR2 YYNGEE. Each replicate PCR on the sorted subsets used 200 to 250 ng DNA (around 30,000 T cell genomes). TCRdb's copy holds only in-frame clones and misses some; the assay was immunoSEQ multiplex PCR. The data show about 2.3 million clones, 85% to 95% seen once. Comment on this clone: Its antigen is undetermined.

Sequencing was done on a sample of naive CD4+ T cells from PBMCs. Subset denoted: CD45RA+ positively selected. This sequence originates from a man aged 18 to 35 in good health. Some clones in this sample may be carry-over from other donors' samples. The chain recombines TRBV9 with TRBJ2-5; D possibly matches TRBD1 or TRBD2 (7 bases each). CDR3 sequence (DNA): TGTGCCAGCAGCCCCCCTCAGGGGGGAGGGGCAGAGACCCAGTACTTC. Translated, it gives CASSPPQGGGAETQYF.